This TCR beta chain was sequenced for a study of regulatory T cells in long-lasting Graves disease. Time point: newly diagnosed GD, antithyroid drugs for less than 3 months. Preparation of the TCR library used RNA extracted from PBMCs. This clonotype turned up a few times. Relying on iRepertoire HTBI primers and Arm-PCR of CDR3 regions, the team built TCR beta libraries. TCRdb processed the multiplex PCR reads anew with MiXCR; each CDR3 protein has one entry. The repertoire has approximately 460,000 distinct CDR3 sequences, about 16% of them found once; the top ten carry 9.5% to 12%. The CDR3 length is 13 residues. V was clipped by 7 bases and J by 4 bases; unmatched bases: 9. Germline loops: CDR1 SQVTM, CDR2 ANQGSEA. This sample also appeared in a second study, on T cells in Graves' hyperthyroidism and ophthalmopathy. In that study: A lack of ophthalmopathy progression within 18 months defined stable Graves' hyperthyroidism. Orbital computed tomography, thyroid ultrasound, serum thyroxine and TRAb, and clinical symptoms together informed the diagnoses. Using the HTBI primer set, a first-round RT-PCR was run on the TCR CDR3.

The chain has TRBV29-1 and TRBJ1-2; 7 bases agree with TRBD1. Specimen: peripheral blood mononuclear cells (PBMCs), collected at new diagnosis, from a patient treated with antithyroid drugs. This TCR was recovered from a woman aged 25 to 45 with Graves disease. CDR3 in DNA: TGCAGCGCCTTTACAGGGGAGAGCTATGGCTACACCTTC. The encoded protein is CSAFTGESYGYTF.